This T cell receptor beta chain stems from a study of PD-L1 blockade in urothelial cancer. Study context: Most patients, about nine tenths of the roughly 30, were males with bladder-origin cancer. Patients' prior chemotherapy regimens numbered 0 to 3. At 3 weeks (second dose) and 6 weeks after starting treatment, blood was analyzed.

Sequenced by immunoSEQ multiplex PCR; TCRdb stores in-frame clones only, minus some. Of some 40,000 clones listed, more than 80% are singletons. Trimming took 6 bases from V and 2 from J; bases not matched to a gene: 6. Germline loops: CDR1 MDHEN, CDR2 SYDVKM. The CDR3 has 14 residues. The time point here: peripheral blood 6 weeks after treatment start. Patients suffered from locally advanced or metastatic urothelial carcinoma. This TCR was sampled from a man between 65 and 85 years old with urothelial cancer. Sequences were derived from PBMCs, sampled around atezolizumab (anti-PD-L1) treatment. The V call is TRBV28, the J call TRBJ1-2; 7 bases are a match to TRBD1. The CDR3 DNA follows: TGTGCCAGCAGCCAGGACAGGACCAACTATGGCTACACCTTC. This codes for CASSQDRTNYGYTF.